This T cell receptor (beta chain) was observed in a study of response to subunit inactivated influenza vaccine. This clonotype has just a few counts. In TCRdb, the RT-PCR reads were re-called with MiXCR into one record per CDR3 protein. The repertoire holds about 500,000 distinct CDR3 sequences, with 16% as singletons. Germline-derived CDR1 and CDR2 are MNHEY and SVGEGT. The CDR3 extends over 13 amino acids. The V and J ends lost 2 bases and 7 bases respectively, with 8 bases between them. The sequencing used CD4+ T cells sorted from PBMCs, collected less than 30 months after vaccination. This TCR came from a man aged 45 to 70 who received an inactivated influenza vaccine. The V call is TRBV6-2 or TRBV6-3, the J call TRBJ2-2; D remains unclear. The CDR3 nucleotides are TGTGCCAGCAGTTACGCGGTGGACGGGGAGCTGTTTTTT. This gives the protein CASSYAVDGELFF.